These T cell receptor beta chains were read from a single sample in a study of T cells in Graves' hyperthyroidism and ophthalmopathy. TCRdb used MiXCR to reprocess the multiplex PCR reads, holding one entry per CDR3 protein. The table includes a few hundred thousand distinct CDR3 sequences, 20% detected once. Sequences were obtained from blood. The receptors were sampled from a young man with Graves' hyperthyroidism. CDR3s include the opening cysteine and the closing phenylalanine or tryptophan. D genes are given only for firm matches. Rows may omit the clone size; those that give it use once, few, many or a size class.

V: TRBV12-3/TRBV12-4
D: -
size: many
J: TRBJ1-1
DNA: TGTGCCAGCGGATGGGGGTTTGCCACTGAAGCTTTCTTT
CDR3: CASGWGFATEAFF

V: TRBV5-1
D: TRBD1
size: few
J: TRBJ2-2
DNA: TGCGCCAGCAGCCATAGACAGGGGGGCACCGGGGAGCTGTTTTTT
CDR3: CASSHRQGGTGELFF

V: TRBV2
D: TRBD2
size: many
J: TRBJ2-2
DNA: TGTGCCAGCACCTACTCGACTAGCGGGGCCTCGAACACCGGGGAGCTGTTTTTT
CDR3: CASTYSTSGASNTGELFF

V: TRBV29-1
D: -
size: many
J: TRBJ1-1
DNA: TGCAGCGTTGACCGAGGGGTTCCTTTCTTT
CDR3: CSVDRGVPFF

V: TRBV2
D: -
size: many
J: TRBJ2-7
DNA: TGTGCCAGCAGTTCCAGCCACTACGAGCAGTACTTC
CDR3: CASSSSHYEQYF

V: TRBV2
D: -
size: -
J: TRBJ2-3
DNA: TGTGCCAGCAGGTCCCCCCAAGGTCCCGGAGATACGCAGTATTTT
CDR3: CASRSPQGPGDTQYF

V: TRBV20-1
D: -
size: many
J: TRBJ1-2
DNA: TGCAGTGCTAACGACCAGTCAAACTATGGCTACACCTTC
CDR3: CSANDQSNYGYTF

V: TRBV6-5
D: -
size: many
J: TRBJ2-5
DNA: TGTGCCAGCAGGGTGGACACGGAAGAGACCCAGTACTTC
CDR3: CASRVDTEETQYF

V: TRBV28
D: TRBD1
size: -
J: TRBJ1-1
DNA: TGTGCCAGCAGTTTCTTCGCACAGGGGAAGGCTGAAGCTTTCTTT
CDR3: CASSFFAQGKAEAFF

V: TRBV28
D: -
size: few
J: TRBJ1-5
DNA: TGTGCCAGCAGTTTATTCCAGGGGAGTCAGCCCCAGCATTTT
CDR3: CASSLFQGSQPQHF

V: TRBV5-1
D: -
size: -
J: TRBJ2-2
DNA: TGCGCCAGCAGCTACCGGCCCCGAGACACCGGGGAGCTGTTTTTT
CDR3: CASSYRPRDTGELFF

V: TRBV2
D: -
size: many
J: TRBJ1-1
DNA: TGTGCCAGCGGGGACACTGAAGCTTTCTTT
CDR3: CASGDTEAFF

V: TRBV6-5
D: -
size: many
J: TRBJ2-7
DNA: TGTGCCAGCAGTTACTCGGGGAGAAGTCCCTACGAGCAGTACTTC
CDR3: CASSYSGRSPYEQYF

V: TRBV27
D: TRBD1
size: many
J: TRBJ1-2
DNA: TGTGCCAGCAGTTTATTGGGACAGGGGATCGGTGGCTACACCTTC
CDR3: CASSLLGQGIGGYTF

V: TRBV19
D: TRBD1
size: many
J: TRBJ1-1
DNA: TGTGCCAGTAGTTCTCGGACAGGTGGGACTTGGCGCACTGAAGCTTTCTTT
CDR3: CASSSRTGGTWRTEAFF

V: TRBV3-1
D: -
size: -
J: TRBJ1-2
DNA: TGTGCCAGCAGCCAAGAGGCGAGGGGCGGCTACACCTTC
CDR3: CASSQEARGGYTF

V: TRBV6-5
D: -
size: many
J: TRBJ1-5
DNA: TGTGCCAGCAGTTACTCAGGGTCGGGGACGAATCAGCCCCAGCATTTT
CDR3: CASSYSGSGTNQPQHF

V: TRBV12-3/TRBV12-4
D: -
size: many
J: TRBJ2-2
DNA: TGTGCCAGCAGTTTTCCCGACGGGGTCCCCGGGGAGCTGTTTTTT
CDR3: CASSFPDGVPGELFF

V: TRBV12-3/TRBV12-4
D: TRBD1
size: many
J: TRBJ1-5
DNA: TGTGCCAGCAGTTTCGGACAGGAAGATCAGCCCCAGCATTTT
CDR3: CASSFGQEDQPQHF

V: TRBV5-4
D: -
size: -
J: TRBJ1-2
DNA: TGTGCCAGCAGCGCCGGGACGCTTGGCTACACCTTC
CDR3: CASSAGTLGYTF

V: TRBV11-3
D: -
size: few
J: TRBJ2-4
DNA: TGTGCCAGCAGCTTAGATCTCATCGGCATTCAGTACTTC
CDR3: CASSLDLIGIQYF

V: TRBV6-4
D: -
size: -
J: TRBJ2-7
DNA: TGTGCCAGCAGGGGGATTGACAGCAAGTCCTACGAGCAGTACTTC
CDR3: CASRGIDSKSYEQYF